The clone carrying this TCR beta chain was counted only a few times. One end of the junction does not line up with germline, which may come from a read error. Germline-derived CDR1 and CDR2 are LGHDT and YNNKEL (reference sequence). This CDR3 contains 15 residues. These data originate in a study of blood T cells in healthy people across ages. Donors ranged from about 6 to 95 years old and were healthy Caucasians in Russia. Together with a sample-barcoded 5' primer, a J-beta primer mix was included in a second PCR lasting about 7 to 12 cycles. Carrying 12 random nucleotides, a template-switch adaptor labeled each individual cDNA molecule. TCRdb called the 5' RACE reads again in MiXCR, with one record for every CDR3 protein. The sample shows 1.5 million to 2 million distinct CDR3 sequences, roughly 30% of them seen only once.

The rearrangement links TRBV3-1 to TRBJ1-2; TRBD1 matches at 8 bases. The clonotype originates from a woman aged 25 to 39 in good health. Sequenced: blood. The CDR3 loop reads CASSQDDRGNYGYTF. The CDR3 DNA sequence: TGTGCCAGCAGCCAAGATGACAGGGGTAACTACGGCTACACCTTC.